This entry features one T cell receptor beta chain sequence. Its antigen is as yet unknown. These data are taken from a study of T cells in localized non-small cell lung cancer. Findings and limits, study-wide: Increased T cell density in blood showed an association with longer overall survival. Adjacent lung tissue had a median approximately 57 of the top 100 clones found in the tumor.

TCRdb's table, derived via immunoSEQ multiplex PCR, lists solely in-frame clones and lacks some. The table lists under 65,000 clones, approximately 82% of them singletons. The length of the CDR3 is 18 residues. Trimming stripped 6 bases from V and 0 bases from J, with 22 bases between. Germline CDR1 reads SEHNR; CDR2 reads FQNEAQ (reference sequence). The gene calls are TRBV7-9 and TRBJ2-3; a weak D match, TRBD2 (5 bases). The receptor's source is a female donor over 55 with stage II squamous cell lung carcinoma. The material sequenced was peripheral blood, taken before any cancer treatment. The CDR3 spells CASRGFLAATPSTDTQYF. The CDR3 DNA sequence: TGTGCCAGCAGGGGGTTTCTAGCCGCCACACCTAGCACAGATACGCAGTATTTT.